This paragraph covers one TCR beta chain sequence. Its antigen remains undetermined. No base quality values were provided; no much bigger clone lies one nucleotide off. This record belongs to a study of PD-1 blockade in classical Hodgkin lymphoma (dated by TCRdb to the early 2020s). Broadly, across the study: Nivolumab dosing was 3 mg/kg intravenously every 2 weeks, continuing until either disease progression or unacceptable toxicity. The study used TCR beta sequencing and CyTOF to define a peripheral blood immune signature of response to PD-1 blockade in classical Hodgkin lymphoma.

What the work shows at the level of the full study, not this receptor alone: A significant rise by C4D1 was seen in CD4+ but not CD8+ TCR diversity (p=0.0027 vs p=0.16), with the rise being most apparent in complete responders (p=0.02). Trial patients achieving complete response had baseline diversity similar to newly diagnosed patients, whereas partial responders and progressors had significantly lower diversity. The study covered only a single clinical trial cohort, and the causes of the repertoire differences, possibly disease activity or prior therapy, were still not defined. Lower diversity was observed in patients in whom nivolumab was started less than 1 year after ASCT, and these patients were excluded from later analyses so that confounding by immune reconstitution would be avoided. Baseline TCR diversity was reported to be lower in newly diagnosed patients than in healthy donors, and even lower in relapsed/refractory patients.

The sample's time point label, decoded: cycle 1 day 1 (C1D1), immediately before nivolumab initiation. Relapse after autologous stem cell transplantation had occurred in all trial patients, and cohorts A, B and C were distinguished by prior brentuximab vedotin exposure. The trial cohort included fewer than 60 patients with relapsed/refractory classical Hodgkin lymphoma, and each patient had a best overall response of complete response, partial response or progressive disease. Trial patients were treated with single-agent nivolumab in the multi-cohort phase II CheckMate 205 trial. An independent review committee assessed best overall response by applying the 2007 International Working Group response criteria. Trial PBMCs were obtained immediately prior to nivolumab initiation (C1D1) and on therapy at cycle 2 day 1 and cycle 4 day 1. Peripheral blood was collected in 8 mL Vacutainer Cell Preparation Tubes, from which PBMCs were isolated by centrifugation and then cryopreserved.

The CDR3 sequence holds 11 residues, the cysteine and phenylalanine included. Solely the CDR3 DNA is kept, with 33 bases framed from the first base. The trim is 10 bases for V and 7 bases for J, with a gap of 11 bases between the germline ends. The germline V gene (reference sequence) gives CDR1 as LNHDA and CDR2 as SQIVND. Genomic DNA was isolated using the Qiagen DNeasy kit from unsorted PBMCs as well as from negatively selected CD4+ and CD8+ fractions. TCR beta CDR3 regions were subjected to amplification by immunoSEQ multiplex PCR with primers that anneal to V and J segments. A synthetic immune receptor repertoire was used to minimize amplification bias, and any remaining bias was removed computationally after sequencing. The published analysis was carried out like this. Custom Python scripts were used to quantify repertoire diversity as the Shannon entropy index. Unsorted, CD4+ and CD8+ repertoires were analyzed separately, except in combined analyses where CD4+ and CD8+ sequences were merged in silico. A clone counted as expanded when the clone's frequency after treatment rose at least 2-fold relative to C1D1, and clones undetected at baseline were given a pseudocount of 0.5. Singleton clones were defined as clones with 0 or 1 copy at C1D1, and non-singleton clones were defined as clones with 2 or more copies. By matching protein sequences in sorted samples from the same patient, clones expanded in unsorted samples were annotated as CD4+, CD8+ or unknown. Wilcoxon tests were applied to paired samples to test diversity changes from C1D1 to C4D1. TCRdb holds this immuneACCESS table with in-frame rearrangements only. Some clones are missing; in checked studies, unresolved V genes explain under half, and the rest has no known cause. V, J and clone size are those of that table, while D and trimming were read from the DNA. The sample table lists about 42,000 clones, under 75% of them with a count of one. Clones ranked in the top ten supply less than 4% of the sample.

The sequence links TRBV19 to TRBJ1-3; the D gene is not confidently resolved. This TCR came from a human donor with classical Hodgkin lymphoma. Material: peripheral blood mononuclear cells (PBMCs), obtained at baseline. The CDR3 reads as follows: CATSTANTIYF. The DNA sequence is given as TGTGCCACCAGTACGGCTAACACCATATATTTT.